Here is one TCR beta chain with its context. Seattle's enrolled individuals joined amid active infection and were then monitored longitudinally. Germline loops: CDR1 MRHNA, CDR2 SNTAGT. The CDR3 loop spans 15 amino acids. V lost 6 bases, J lost 0 bases, and 11 bases lay in between. This sample is drawn from a study of blood T cell repertoires in COVID-19. On the study more broadly: Acute and convalescent COVID-19 samples came from the United States, Italy and Spain. PBMCs, B-cell-depleted T cells, or T cells were the source of the cDNA or gDNA that made up the material.

How the authors handled the data: Reference gene primer amplification in the assay estimated nucleated cell counts. Profiling relied on immunoSEQ multiplex PCR, and the TCRdb table lists in-frame clones only, not all of them. Clonal size and the V and J genes are those of that table, whereas D and trimming came from the DNA. The sample yields fewer than 250,000 clones, 80% to 85% seen once. Input material: peripheral blood. This chain connects TRBV6-4 to TRBJ1-4; maybe TRBD1 (5 bases). The sequence was collected from a woman older than 75 with COVID-19, enrolled during active disease. The CDR3 region has the DNA TGTGCCAGCAGGGAGACAGACCCAACTAATGAAAAACTGTTTTTT. Its translation: CASRETDPTNEKLFF.